This passage covers 30 T cell receptor beta chains from one sample sequenced in a study of early T cells in non-severe SARS-CoV-2 infection. MiXCR, applied by TCRdb to the 5' RACE reads, yields one record per CDR3 protein. Altogether roughly 58,000 distinct CDR3 sequences are present, around 12% being singletons, with the ten largest covering 1.3% to 1.5%. The sample comprised whole blood. The receptor set was obtained from an adult who was a healthcare worker with PCR-confirmed SARS-CoV-2 infection or an uninfected control (not recorded which).

In this sample, this clonotype turned up many times. In DNA form, the CDR3 reads TGTGCCAGCAGTTTCTTAAGCCTAGCCACCTTC. Its translation: CASSFLSLATF. The chain links TRBV28 to TRBJ1-2; D is uncertain. Between the trimmed V and J ends, which lost 3 bases and 13 bases, there was a span of 12 bases. This CDR3 is built from 11 residues. Germline values: CDR1 MDHEN, CDR2 SYDVKM.

This clonotype showed up just a few times. The genes are TRBV6-2 or TRBV6-3 and TRBJ2-1, with D possibly matching TRBD1 (7 bases). This CDR3 is 14 amino acids long. From germline, CDR1 is MNHEY and CDR2 SVGEGT. V lost 5 bases to trimming and J lost 6 bases, with 14 bases between them. The CDR3 protein is CASSQGDSTNEQFF. The CDR3 DNA is TGTGCCAGCAGTCAGGGGGACTCTACCAATGAGCAGTTCTTC.

This clonotype was observed a few times. The chain employs TRBV7-2 and TRBJ2-1; 8 nucleotides line up with TRBD1. With V trimmed by 5 bases and J by 8 bases, 11 bases remained unmatched. CDR1 SGHTA and CDR2 FQGNSA come from the germline V gene. The CDR3 is 15 residues long. The CDR3 region is CASSPPGRGHHEQFF. In nucleotides, the CDR3 is TGTGCCAGCAGCCCGCCGGGCAGGGGGCACCATGAGCAGTTCTTC.

This clonotype was recorded at least ten times. An end of the junction differs from the germline gene, which may be a read error. The chain joins TRBV5-6 to TRBJ2-5; D tentatively fits TRBD1 or TRBD2 (6 bases each). The CDR3 covers 14 residues. CDR1 and CDR2 from the germline V gene are SGHDT and YYEEEE. This CDR3 reads CASTLDGGRETQYF. CDR3 sequence (DNA): TGTGCCAGCACCTTGGACGGGGGCAGGGAGACCCAGTACTTC. Full variable domain (missing parts from reference TRBV5-6 and TRBJ2-5): DAGVTQSPTHLIKTRGQQVTLRCSPKSGHDTVSWYQQALGQGPQFIFQYYEEEERQRGNFPDRFSGHQFPNYSSELNVNALLLGDSALYLCASTLDGGRETQYFGPGTRLLVL.

This clonotype occurred a few times. The chain couples TRBV11-2 to TRBJ2-5, with TRBD2 matching over 12 bases. This CDR3 region has 17 residues. J gave up 5 bases and V 0 bases, and 7 bases lay outside the gene matches. Germline assignment: CDR1 SGHAT and CDR2 FQNNGV. As DNA, the CDR3 is TGTGCCAGCAGCTTAGAGCCTAGCGGGGGGGCCGGGGAGACCCAGTACTTC. The encoded protein is CASSLEPSGGAGETQYF. Looking up the rest from reference TRBV11-2 and TRBJ2-5 gives the full variable domain: EAGVAQSPRYKIIEKRQSVAFWCNPISGHATLYWYQQILGQGPKLLIQFQNNGVVDDSQLPKDRFSAERLKGVDSTLKIQPAKLEDSAVYLCASSLEPSGGAGETQYFGPGTRLLVL.

The rearrangement uses TRBV19 and TRBJ2-3, with 9 bases lining up with TRBD1. Per the germline V gene, CDR1 is LNHDA and CDR2 is SQIVND (reference sequence). The CDR3 runs to 17 residues. After removal of 4 bases from V and 6 bases from J, the junction contained 14 bases not matched to a gene. CDR3 amino acids: CASSSMRGTGYSDTQYF. The CDR3, as DNA: TGTGCCAGTAGTAGCATGAGGGGGACAGGGTATTCCGATACGCAGTATTTT.

This clonotype was seen ten or more times. The gene calls are TRBV7-9 and TRBJ2-3; TRBD2 matches at 14 bases. CDR1 is SEHNR, CDR2 FQNEAQ, per germline (reference sequence). V lost 1 base and J lost 11; bases outside the gene matches: 14. The CDR3 spans 18 residues. CDR3 sequence reads: CASSLDTRLAGGNLKQYF. The CDR3 DNA reads as TGTGCCAGCAGCTTAGACACGAGACTAGCGGGGGGGAACCTCAAGCAGTATTTT.

This clonotype appeared a few times. The J gene is TRBJ1-5, the V gene TRBV3-1; possibly TRBD1 for D (6 bases). From germline, CDR1 is LGHDT and CDR2 YNNKEL (reference sequence). The CDR3 is made up of 14 amino acids. Between the trimmed V and J ends, which lost 4 bases and 8 bases, there was a span of 15 bases. The CDR3 sequence: CASSLTGGPEPQHF. The DNA of the CDR3 is TGTGCCAGCAGCCTAACGGGGGGCCCGGAGCCCCAGCATTTT.

The count of this clonotype is one. One end of the junction does not line up with germline, which may come from a read error. The chain couples TRBV12-3 or TRBV12-4 to TRBJ1-2; D call uncertain. CDR3 size: 14 residues. The CDR3 region is CASSVSPGGYGHTF. The CDR3 nucleotides are TGTGCCAGCAGTGTGAGCCCCGGAGGCTATGGCCACACCTTC.

The sample holds many counts of this clonotype. The rearrangement joins TRBV29-1 to TRBJ2-7, with 9 bases aligning to TRBD1. J was trimmed by 2 bases and V by 5 bases; bases with no gene match: 4. The CDR3 length is 13 residues. CDR1 is SQVTM and CDR2 is ANQGSEA in the germline V gene. The CDR3 coding sequence is TGCAGCGTTTACGGGACAGGGACCTACGAGCAGTACTTC. It yields the protein CSVYGTGTYEQYF.

This clonotype was counted between two and nine times. This rearrangement joins TRBV11-2 to TRBJ1-1; the match to TRBD1 covers 10 bases. This CDR3 comprises 14 residues. Germline CDR1 and CDR2: SGHAT and FQNNGV. J lost 4 bases, V lost 5 bases, and 4 bases had no gene match. As DNA, the CDR3 is TGTGCCAGCAGCCCGGACAGGGGGAGCACTGAAGCTTTCTTT. Protein: CASSPDRGSTEAFF.

This clonotype was recorded a few times. V gene TRBV12-3 or TRBV12-4 combines with J gene TRBJ2-5; a weak D match, TRBD2 (6 bases). The V and J ends lost 6 bases and 2 bases respectively, with 10 bases between them. This CDR3 region has 13 residues. CDR3 DNA: TGTGCCAGCAGACGGGGGTTACAAGAGACCCAGTACTTC. As protein: CASRRGLQETQYF.

At least ten counts were recorded for this clonotype. The chain couples TRBV3-1 to TRBJ2-1; perhaps TRBD2 as D (6 bases). The V gene's germline CDR1 is LGHDT and CDR2 YNNKEL (reference sequence). With 0 bases removed from V and 7 bases from J, the gap between germline ends came to 25 bases. The CDR3 covers 19 residues. DNA of the CDR3: TGTGCCAGCAGCCAAGACGAAATGCCGACTAGGGCGTTCACAAATGAGCAGTTCTTC. This encodes CASSQDEMPTRAFTNEQFF.

At least ten counts were recorded for this clonotype. The chain recombines TRBV7-2 with TRBJ1-2, with 8 bases fitting TRBD1. V was clipped by 8 bases and J by 3 bases; unmatched bases: 2. CDR3 length equals 12 residues. CDR1 and CDR2 (germline): SGHTA, FQGNSA. CDR3 in amino acids: CASQGADYGYTF. CDR3 in DNA: TGTGCCAGCCAGGGGGCTGACTATGGCTACACCTTC.

This clonotype was detected many times. The chain couples TRBV10-1 to TRBJ1-5; D call uncertain. This CDR3 contains 12 residues. Germline V CDR1 and CDR2: WNHNN, SYGVQD (reference sequence). V lost 6 bases to trimming and J lost 1 base, with 4 bases between them. DNA for the CDR3: TGCGCCAGCAGAGGGAGCAATCAGCCCCAGCATTTT. Amino acid sequence: CASRGSNQPQHF.

There are a few counts of this clonotype. The CDR3 protein is CASSLAEVTGELFF. CDR3 DNA sequence: TGTGCCAGCAGCTTGGCCGAGGTTACCGGGGAGCTGTTTTTT. This sequence joins TRBV5-5 and TRBJ2-2, with D hard to call. Trimming pared 0 bases from V and 5 bases from J, leaving 8 bases between. There are 14 residues in the CDR3. CDR1 and CDR2 (germline): SGHKS, YYEKEE (reference sequence).

This clonotype occurred a few times. The chain carries TRBV20-1 and TRBJ1-2, with D hard to call. CDR3 length: 11 amino acids. The germline V and J ends were trimmed by 1 base and 8 bases, with 8 bases remaining between them. Germline V CDR1 and CDR2: DFQATT, SNEGSKA (reference sequence). CDR3: CSARVSRGYTF. The CDR3 coding sequence is TGCAGTGCTAGAGTGAGCCGGGGCTACACCTTC.

This clonotype was counted a few times. The chain carries TRBV5-1 and TRBJ2-3, with D possibly called TRBD1 or TRBD2 (5 bases each). Trimming cost V 0 bases and J 4 bases, with 15 bases left between them. CDR3 length: 16 residues. CDR1 and CDR2 (germline): SGHRS, YFSETQ. The CDR3 protein is CASSLAGTLDSDTQYF. The DNA of the CDR3 is TGCGCCAGCAGCTTGGCTGGGACGCTGGATTCAGATACGCAGTATTTT.

The chain couples TRBV18 to TRBJ1-2, with D tentatively TRBD1 (5 bases). The CDR3 sequence is 15 residues long. Germline V CDR1 and CDR2: KGHSH, LQKENI. With 8 bases removed from V and 2 bases from J, the gap between germline ends came to 18 bases. This chain's CDR3 is CASTLSAGQNYGYTF. DNA of the CDR3: TGTGCCAGCACCCTATCGGCAGGGCAGAACTATGGCTACACCTTC.

This clonotype was seen only a few times. The rearrangement uses TRBV29-1 and TRBJ1-2; maybe TRBD1 (5 bases). V shed 4 bases and J shed 4 bases, with 16 bases lying between them. The CDR3 has 14 amino acids. The germline V gene encodes CDR1 SQVTM and CDR2 ANQGSEA. CDR3 sequence reads: CSVAKSTAGYGYTF. The CDR3 DNA follows: TGCAGCGTTGCCAAGTCGACAGCGGGCTATGGCTACACCTTC.

This clonotype was detected ten times or more. The V call is TRBV7-2, the J call TRBJ1-6; no reliable D call. Germline lookup yields CDR1 SGHTA and CDR2 FQGNSA. The CDR3 sequence is 16 residues long. V lost 8 bases to trimming and J lost 1 base, with 15 bases between them. CDR3: CASGQRLVSYNSPLHF. The CDR3 coding sequence is TGTGCCAGCGGCCAACGATTGGTATCCTATAATTCACCCCTCCACTTT.

This chain links TRBV3-1 with TRBJ1-1; 10 bases map to TRBD1. This CDR3 spans 16 amino acids. V lost 2 bases to trimming and J lost 1 base; unmatched junction nucleotides: 4. CDR1 and CDR2 from the germline V gene are LGHDT and YNNKEL (reference sequence). The CDR3: CASSQRRDRGNTEAFF. The CDR3, as DNA: TGTGCCAGCAGCCAACGCCGGGACAGGGGGAACACTGAAGCTTTCTTT.

This clonotype has only a few counts. The CDR3 reads CSVGGVGDTQYF. For the CDR3, the DNA is TGCAGCGTTGGAGGGGTCGGCGATACGCAGTATTTT. J is TRBJ2-3 and V is TRBV29-1; either TRBD1 or TRBD2 may fit D (5 bases each). From germline, CDR1 is SQVTM and CDR2 ANQGSEA. Trimming removed 4 bases from V and 6 bases from J, with 11 bases in between. The CDR3 runs 12 residues.

The chain recombines TRBV2 with TRBJ2-3; 9 positions match TRBD2. The CDR3 length is 15 residues. The V gene's germline CDR1 is SNHLY and CDR2 FYNNEI. V shed 8 bases and J 6 bases; nucleotides not matched to a gene: 12. This CDR3 reads CASGLAGAPGDTQYF. The CDR3 DNA is TGTGCCAGCGGATTAGCGGGGGCCCCGGGGGATACGCAGTATTTT.

This clonotype has more than one count but fewer than ten. The chain carries TRBV11-2 and TRBJ2-7, with D hard to call. Trimming pared 5 bases from V and 1 base from J, leaving 6 bases between. The CDR3 extends over 12 amino acids. CDR1 and CDR2 from the germline V gene are SGHAT and FQNNGV. The CDR3 DNA reads as TGTGCCAGCAGCCGAGGATCCTACGAGCAGTACTTC. Translation gives CASSRGSYEQYF.

This clonotype was detected a few times. This chain links TRBV12-3 or TRBV12-4 with TRBJ1-5, with D perhaps TRBD1 (5 bases). The CDR3 spans 16 residues. Between the trimmed V and J ends, which lost 1 base and 4 bases, there was a span of 14 bases. CDR3 DNA: TGTGCCAGCAGTTTAGGTGCGTTTGGGGGGAATCAGCCCCAGCATTTT. Amino acid sequence: CASSLGAFGGNQPQHF.

This clonotype was observed a handful of times. The CDR3 nucleotides are TGTGCCATCAGTAGCCGAGCGGGACAGACCTACAATGAGCAGTTCTTC. Translated: CAISSRAGQTYNEQFF. The V call is TRBV10-3, the J call TRBJ2-1; either TRBD1 or TRBD2 may fit D (7 bases each). The length of the CDR3 is 16 residues. V lost 5 bases, J lost 2 bases, and 16 bases lay in between. Looked up from germline, CDR1 is ENHRY and CDR2 is SYGVKD.

At least ten counts were recorded for this clonotype. CDR3 amino acids: CASSQDGRGNEKLFF. Here the CDR3 DNA reads TGCGCCAGCAGCCAAGATGGGCGGGGGAATGAAAAACTGTTTTTT. The rearrangement links TRBV4-3 to TRBJ1-4; weak D call: TRBD1 (5 bases). V dropped 0 bases and J dropped 5 bases, with 10 bases sitting between them. Germline V gives CDR1 LGHNA, CDR2 YSLEER. This CDR3 is 15 amino acids long.

This clonotype was counted a few times. The V and J genes are TRBV5-5 and TRBJ1-2; D possibly corresponds to TRBD1 (5 bases). Germline loops: CDR1 SGHKS, CDR2 YYEKEE (reference sequence). CDR3 length equals 13 residues. The ends were cut back, 4 bases at V and 4 bases at J, with 11 bases in the middle. CDR3 sequence (DNA): TGTGCCAGCAGCCCCCCCCAGGGCTATGGCTACACCTTC. Protein product: CASSPPQGYGYTF.

The sample holds a few counts of this clonotype. The V and J genes are TRBV7-8 and TRBJ1-1; D perhaps matches TRBD1 (5 bases). Per the germline V gene, CDR1 is SGHVS and CDR2 is FQNEAQ. CDR3 length: 14 amino acids. Trimming shortened V by 1 base and J by 7 bases, and 13 bases separated the two germline ends. The CDR3 region has the DNA TGTGCCAGCAGCTTAGGAGGGACGGCCCGTGAAGCTTTCTTT. Its protein is CASSLGGTAREAFF.